Shown below are 22 T cell receptor beta chains from a single sample sequenced in a study of cytomegalovirus exposure and HLA in healthy donors. 60 Vbeta and 13 Jbeta primers were used in PCR. Only in-frame clones appear in the TCRdb table, and some are missing; sequencing was by immunoSEQ multiplex PCR. Here the sample spans roughly 150,000 clones, 60% to 80% being singletons. Source material: PBMCs. The receptors here all came from a male donor in good health and CMV-seronegative.

The J gene is TRBJ1-1, the V gene TRBV5-4; D possibly corresponds to TRBD1 (5 bases). Germline lookup yields CDR1 SGHNT and CDR2 YYREEE (reference sequence). This CDR3 contains 11 residues. Trimming took 4 bases from V and 7 from J, leaving 8 bases between them. The CDR3 nucleotides are TGTGCCAGCAGCGCGGGGCTTGAAGCTTTCTTT. Protein product: CASSAGLEAFF.

The V call is TRBV28, the J call TRBJ1-1; 10 nucleotides line up with TRBD1. Germline V gene sequence: CDR1 MDHEN, CDR2 SYDVKM. V shed 4 bases, J shed 4 bases, and the junction held 6 bases outside the gene matches. CDR3 length equals 15 residues. The CDR3 DNA is TGTGCCAGCAGTTCGGGACAGGGGAGGAGCACTGAAGCTTTCTTT. Protein: CASSSGQGRSTEAFF.

The chain recombines TRBV28 with TRBJ2-7; TRBD2 aligns across 9 bases. Germline-derived CDR1 and CDR2 are MDHEN and SYDVKM. This CDR3 has 15 residues. After removal of 2 bases from V and 2 bases from J, the junction contained 4 bases not matched to a gene. The CDR3 reads CASSLPTSGPYEQYF. The DNA for the CDR3 is TGTGCCAGCAGTTTACCGACTAGCGGACCCTACGAGCAGTACTTC.

The rearrangement joins TRBV11-2 to TRBJ1-1; unclear D gene. V lost 3 bases, J lost 5 bases, and 10 bases lay in between. This CDR3 is 13 amino acids long. Germline CDR1 reads SGHAT; CDR2 reads FQNNGV. The CDR3 region has the DNA TGTGCCAGCAGCTTCGAAGGGAGGACTGAAGCTTTCTTT. It translates to CASSFEGRTEAFF.

This chain uses TRBV5-1 with TRBJ2-2; D is possibly TRBD2 (7 bases). CDR3 length equals 15 residues. V lost 7 bases, J lost 5 bases, and 18 bases lay in between. CDR1 and CDR2 (germline): SGHRS, YFSETQ. CDR3 loop: CASHPGGEVTGELFF. DNA for the CDR3: TGCGCCAGCCATCCGGGGGGCGAAGTAACCGGGGAGCTGTTTTTT.

The chain employs TRBV5-5 and TRBJ2-7; D perhaps matches TRBD2 (5 bases). The germline V gene encodes CDR1 SGHKS and CDR2 YYEKEE (reference sequence). V gave up 2 bases and J gave up 2 bases, with 8 bases separating them. This CDR3 has 13 residues. For the CDR3, the DNA is TGTGCCAGCAGCTTTGGGCGGGCCTACGAGCAGTACTTC. It codes for CASSFGRAYEQYF.

V usage is TRBV5-4 and J usage is TRBJ2-1; D remains unclear. The CDR3 is made up of 15 amino acids. The germline gives CDR1 SGHNT, CDR2 YYREEE (reference sequence). V shed 1 base and J shed 0 bases, with 8 bases lying between them. CDR3 protein: CASSLSQASYNEQFF. CDR3 bases: TGTGCCAGCAGCTTGTCTCAGGCCTCCTACAATGAGCAGTTCTTC.

This chain uses TRBV30 with TRBJ1-1, with 8 bases lining up with TRBD1. The germline V gene has CDR1 GTSNPN and CDR2 SVGIG (reference sequence). Trimming at V came to 4 bases and at J to 0 bases, leaving 4 bases not matched to a gene. This CDR3 region has 14 residues. The DNA for the CDR3 is TGTGCCTGGAACAGGGGGTCTTTGAACACTGAAGCTTTCTTT. Residues: CAWNRGSLNTEAFF.

This rearrangement joins TRBV19 to TRBJ1-4; D uncertain. Germline-derived CDR1 and CDR2 are LNHDA and SQIVND (reference sequence). The CDR3 length is 15 residues. Trimming pared 5 bases from V and 6 bases from J, leaving 16 bases between. CDR3 region: CASSSRARPDEKLFF. CDR3 bases: TGTGCCAGTAGTTCGCGGGCCCGCCCGGATGAAAAACTGTTTTTT.

The CDR3 nucleotides read TGTGCCACCATTGGCGGCGGGGAGACCCAGTACTTC. It yields the protein CATIGGGETQYF. The V and J genes are TRBV11-2 and TRBJ2-5, with TRBD2 as a possible D gene (5 bases). The CDR3 has 12 residues. V lost 10 bases and J 5 bases, leaving 14 bases between the germline ends. Germline assignment: CDR1 SGHAT and CDR2 FQNNGV.

This chain links TRBV30 with TRBJ2-2, with D possibly TRBD2 on 7 matching bases. The length of the CDR3 is 16 residues. With 6 bases removed from V and 5 bases from J, the gap between germline ends came to 22 bases. From germline, CDR1 is GTSNPN and CDR2 SVGIG (reference sequence). CDR3 DNA sequence: TGTGCCTGTTTCCTCGGGGGGACACCCAGGACCGGGGAGCTGTTTTTT. Its protein product is CACFLGGTPRTGELFF.

This chain connects TRBV15 to TRBJ2-7; D unclear. V lost 1 base to trimming and J lost 5 bases, with 9 bases between them. Germline CDR1 and CDR2: LNHNV and YYDKDF (reference sequence). The CDR3 totals 13 residues. The CDR3 region is CATSRARSHEQYF. The CDR3 DNA follows: TGTGCCACCAGCAGAGCTAGAAGCCACGAGCAGTACTTC.

This chain joins TRBV10-3 and TRBJ1-2; 12 bases are a match to TRBD1. V trimming: 6 bases; J trimming: 4 bases; junction bases outside the gene matches: 6. The CDR3 consists of 15 residues. From germline, CDR1 is ENHRY and CDR2 SYGVKD. The CDR3 coding sequence is TGTGCCATCAGCTCCGGGACAGGGGGCGGCTATGGCTACACCTTC. This sequence encodes CAISSGTGGGYGYTF.

The V and J genes are TRBV23-1 and TRBJ2-7, with 10 nucleotides matching TRBD1. TRBV23-1 is an ORF, and what it does is uncertain. The CDR3 is 14 residues long. Trimming at V came to 1 base and at J to 4 bases, leaving 1 base not matched to a gene. The CDR3 reads CASSQWGQGYEQYF. The CDR3 region has the DNA TGCGCCAGCAGTCAATGGGGACAGGGGTACGAGCAGTACTTC.

This rearrangement joins TRBV19 to TRBJ2-5, with TRBD1 matching over 7 bases. The V segment lost 4 bases and the J segment 1 base; nucleotides outside the gene matches: 6. Germline V gene data show CDR1 as LNHDA and CDR2 as SQIVND (reference sequence). The CDR3 runs to 15 residues. The CDR3 nucleotides read TGTGCCAGTAGTAGGGGGACAGACCTCCAAGAGACCCAGTACTTC. Its protein product is CASSRGTDLQETQYF. Using reference TRBV19 and TRBJ2-5 for the parts outside the CDR3, the full variable domain is DGGITQSPKYLFRKEGQNVTLSCEQNLNHDAMYWYRQDPGQGLRLIYYSQIVNDFQKGDIAEGYSVSREKKESFPLTVTSAQKNPTAFYLCASSRGTDLQETQYFGPGTRLLVL.

V usage is TRBV7-3 and J usage is TRBJ2-2; TRBD1 aligns across 7 bases. The germline gives CDR1 SGHTA, CDR2 FQGTGA. This CDR3 has 16 amino acids. Losses at the gene ends were 5 bases for V and 5 bases for J; bases not matched to a gene: 11. The CDR3 sequence: CASSPLVAGGTGELFF. In DNA, the CDR3 is TGTGCCAGCAGCCCGCTCGTGGCAGGGGGTACCGGGGAGCTGTTTTTT.

The genes are TRBV28 and TRBJ1-4; TRBD1 is a possible D gene (5 bases). The CDR3 sequence is 15 residues long. V was cut by 6 bases and J by 8 bases, with 19 bases left in between. The germline gives CDR1 MDHEN, CDR2 SYDVKM. The CDR3 is CASRPSGADEEKLFF. CDR3 nucleotides: TGTGCCAGCAGACCCAGCGGGGCCGATGAGGAAAAACTGTTTTTT.

The chain has TRBV5-6 and TRBJ2-3; 8 nucleotides match TRBD2. CDR3 size: 16 residues. V lost 0 bases, J lost 1 base, and 4 bases stayed unmatched. Germline loops: CDR1 SGHDT, CDR2 YYEEEE. For the CDR3, the DNA is TGTGCCAGCAGCTTGGCCGGGCGGGGGGGCACAGATACGCAGTATTTT. It encodes CASSLAGRGGTDTQYF.

The V gene is TRBV9, the J gene TRBJ1-3; D call uncertain. Germline loops: CDR1 SGDLS, CDR2 YYNGEE. V was pared by 0 bases and J by 0 bases, with 10 bases between. This CDR3 spans 16 amino acids. CDR3 in DNA: TGTGCCAGCAGCGTAGAGATAGCTGGCTCTGGAAACACCATATATTTT. It codes for CASSVEIAGSGNTIYF.

This chain uses TRBV5-5 with TRBJ1-5; perhaps TRBD1 as D (6 bases). Trimming left V 0 bases short and J 6 bases short, with 10 bases between. Germline assignment: CDR1 SGHKS and CDR2 YYEKEE (reference sequence). The CDR3 totals 14 residues. Written as DNA, the CDR3 is TGTGCCAGCAGCTTGGACAGGGTTGTTCAGCCCCAGCATTTT. Amino acid sequence: CASSLDRVVQPQHF.

The chain combines TRBV7-2 with TRBJ2-5; maybe TRBD2 (7 bases). Germline CDR1 SGHTA, CDR2 FQGNSA. The CDR3 is 15 amino acids. The V gene lost 8 bases and the J gene lost 2 bases, with 18 bases spanning the gap. In DNA, the CDR3 is TGTGCCAGCCGGCGGGGGCCTATATCGCAAGAGACCCAGTACTTC. It encodes CASRRGPISQETQYF.

The chain employs TRBV18 and TRBJ2-1, with 13 bases that match TRBD2. The trim removed 2 bases at V and 7 bases at J, leaving 5 bases unmatched. The CDR3 spans 16 residues. CDR1 and CDR2 from the germline V gene are KGHSH and LQKENI. DNA for the CDR3: TGTGCCAGCTCACCAAGGACTAGCGGGGGACGTAATGAGCAGTTCTTC. Its protein is CASSPRTSGGRNEQFF.